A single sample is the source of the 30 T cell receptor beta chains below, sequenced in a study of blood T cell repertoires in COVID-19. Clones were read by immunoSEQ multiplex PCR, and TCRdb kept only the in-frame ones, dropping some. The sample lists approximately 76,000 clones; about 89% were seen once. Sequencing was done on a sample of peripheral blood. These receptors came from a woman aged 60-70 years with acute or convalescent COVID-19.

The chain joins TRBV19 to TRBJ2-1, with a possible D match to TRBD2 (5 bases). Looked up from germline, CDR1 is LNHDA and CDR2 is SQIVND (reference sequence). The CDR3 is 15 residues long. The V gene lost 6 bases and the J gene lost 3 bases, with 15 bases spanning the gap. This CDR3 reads CASSDPGFLYNEQFF. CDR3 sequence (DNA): TGTGCCAGTAGCGATCCGGGATTCCTCTACAATGAGCAGTTCTTC. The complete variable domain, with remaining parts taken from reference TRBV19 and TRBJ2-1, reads DGGITQSPKYLFRKEGQNVTLSCEQNLNHDAMYWYRQDPGQGLRLIYYSQIVNDFQKGDIAEGYSVSREKKESFPLTVTSAQKNPTAFYLCASSDPGFLYNEQFFGPGTRLTVL.

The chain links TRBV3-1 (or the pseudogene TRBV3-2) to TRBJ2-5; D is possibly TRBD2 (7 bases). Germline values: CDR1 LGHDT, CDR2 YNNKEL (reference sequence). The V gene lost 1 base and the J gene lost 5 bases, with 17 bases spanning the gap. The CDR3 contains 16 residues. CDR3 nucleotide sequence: TGTGCCAGCAGCCAAGCCGATCCGGAGGGGGGGGAGACCCAGTACTTC. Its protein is CASSQADPEGGETQYF.

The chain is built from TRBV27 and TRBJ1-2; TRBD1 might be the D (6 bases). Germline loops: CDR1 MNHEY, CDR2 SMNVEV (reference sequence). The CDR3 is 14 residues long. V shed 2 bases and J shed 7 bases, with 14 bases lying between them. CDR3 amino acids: CASSLGVAGVGYTF. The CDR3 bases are TGTGCCAGCAGTTTAGGGGTTGCAGGGGTTGGCTACACCTTC.

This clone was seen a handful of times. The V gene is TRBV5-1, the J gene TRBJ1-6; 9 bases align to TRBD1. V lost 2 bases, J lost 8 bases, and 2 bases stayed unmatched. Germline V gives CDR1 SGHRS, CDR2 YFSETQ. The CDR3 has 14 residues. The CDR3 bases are TGCGCCAGCAGCTTAAGACAGGGGGATTCACCCCTCCACTTT. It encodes CASSLRQGDSPLHF. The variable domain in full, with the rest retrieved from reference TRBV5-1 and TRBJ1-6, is KAGVTQTPRYLIKTRGQQVTLSCSPISGHRSVSWYQQTPGQGLQFLFEYFSETQRNKGNFPGRFSGRQFSNSRSEMNVSTLELGDSALYLCASSLRQGDSPLHFGNGTRLTVT.

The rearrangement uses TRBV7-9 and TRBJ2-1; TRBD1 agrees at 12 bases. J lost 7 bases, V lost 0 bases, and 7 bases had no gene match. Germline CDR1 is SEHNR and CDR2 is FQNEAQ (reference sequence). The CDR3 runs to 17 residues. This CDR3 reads CASSLASGDRGRNEQFF. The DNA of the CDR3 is TGTGCCAGCAGCTTAGCATCGGGGGACAGGGGGCGAAATGAGCAGTTCTTC.

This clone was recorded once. CDR3 in DNA: TGTGCCAGCAGCGTAGCTCAGGGGGCGCGTGGCTACACCTTC. It yields the protein CASSVAQGARGYTF. The chain has TRBV9 and TRBJ1-2, with 8 nucleotides matching TRBD1. This CDR3 has 14 residues. V shed 0 bases and J 7 bases; nucleotides not matched to a gene: 5. Germline V lookup: CDR1 SGDLS, CDR2 YYNGEE.

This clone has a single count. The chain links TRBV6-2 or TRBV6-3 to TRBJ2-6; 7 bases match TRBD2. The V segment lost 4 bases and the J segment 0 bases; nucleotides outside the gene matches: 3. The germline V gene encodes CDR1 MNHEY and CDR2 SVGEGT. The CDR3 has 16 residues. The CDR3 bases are TGTGCCAGCAGTTCTAGCGGCTACTCTGGGGCCAACGTCCTGACTTTC. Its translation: CASSSSGYSGANVLTF.

The CDR3 nucleotides read TGCGCCAGCAGCTTGGGGACAGGGGTGGAAGAGACCCAGTACTTC. Translation: CASSLGTGVEETQYF. The chain uses TRBV5-1 and TRBJ2-5; 9 positions match TRBD1. The CDR3 covers 15 residues. Germline-derived CDR1 and CDR2 are SGHRS and YFSETQ. Germline trimming cut 0 bases from V and 3 bases from J; bases unmatched to any gene: 3.

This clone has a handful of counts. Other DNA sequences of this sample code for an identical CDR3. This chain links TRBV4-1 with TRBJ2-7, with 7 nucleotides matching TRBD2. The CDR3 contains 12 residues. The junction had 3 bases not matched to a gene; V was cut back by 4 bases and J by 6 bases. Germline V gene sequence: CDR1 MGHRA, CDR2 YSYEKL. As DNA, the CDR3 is TGCGCCAGCAGCCCCGGCGGGGGCGAGCAGTACTTC. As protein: CASSPGGGEQYF.

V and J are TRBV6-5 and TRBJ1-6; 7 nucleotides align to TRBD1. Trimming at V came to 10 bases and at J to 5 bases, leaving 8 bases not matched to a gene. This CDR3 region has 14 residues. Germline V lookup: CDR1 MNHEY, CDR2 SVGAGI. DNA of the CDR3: TGTGCCACCCAGGGGGTTGGAGATAATTCACCCCTCCACTTT. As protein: CATQGVGDNSPLHF.

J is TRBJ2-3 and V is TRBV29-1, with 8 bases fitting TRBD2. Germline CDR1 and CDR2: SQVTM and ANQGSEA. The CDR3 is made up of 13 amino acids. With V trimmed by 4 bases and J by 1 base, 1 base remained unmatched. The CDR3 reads CSVATSGTDTQYF. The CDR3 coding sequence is TGCAGCGTTGCGACTAGCGGCACAGATACGCAGTATTTT.

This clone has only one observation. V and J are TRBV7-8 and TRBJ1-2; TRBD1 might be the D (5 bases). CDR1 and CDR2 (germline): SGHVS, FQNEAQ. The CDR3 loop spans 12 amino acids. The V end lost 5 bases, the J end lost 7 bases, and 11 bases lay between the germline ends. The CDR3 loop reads CASSPQGFGYTF. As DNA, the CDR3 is TGTGCCAGCAGCCCCCAGGGTTTTGGCTACACCTTC.

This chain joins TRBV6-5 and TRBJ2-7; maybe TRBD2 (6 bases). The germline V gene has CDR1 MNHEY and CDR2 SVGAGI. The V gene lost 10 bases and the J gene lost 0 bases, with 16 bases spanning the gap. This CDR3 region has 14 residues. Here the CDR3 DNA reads TGTGCCATTACCAGGGAGGAGAGCTCCTACGAGCAGTACTTC. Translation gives CAITREESSYEQYF.

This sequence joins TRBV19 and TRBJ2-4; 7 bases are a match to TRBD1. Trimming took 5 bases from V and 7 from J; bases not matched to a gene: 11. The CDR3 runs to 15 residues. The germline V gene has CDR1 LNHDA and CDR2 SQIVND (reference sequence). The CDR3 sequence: CASSQSPRQGNIQYF. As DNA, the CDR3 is TGTGCCAGTAGTCAATCACCCAGACAGGGCAACATTCAGTACTTC. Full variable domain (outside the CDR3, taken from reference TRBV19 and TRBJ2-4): DGGITQSPKYLFRKEGQNVTLSCEQNLNHDAMYWYRQDPGQGLRLIYYSQIVNDFQKGDIAEGYSVSREKKESFPLTVTSAQKNPTAFYLCASSQSPRQGNIQYFGAGTRLSVL.

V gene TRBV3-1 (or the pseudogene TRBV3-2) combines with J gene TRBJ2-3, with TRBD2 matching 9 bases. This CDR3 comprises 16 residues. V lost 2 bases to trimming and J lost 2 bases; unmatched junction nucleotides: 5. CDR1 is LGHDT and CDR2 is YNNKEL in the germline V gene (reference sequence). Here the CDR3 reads CASSQLLAGDTDTQYF. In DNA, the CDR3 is TGTGCCAGCAGCCAATTATTAGCGGGGGACACAGATACGCAGTATTTT.

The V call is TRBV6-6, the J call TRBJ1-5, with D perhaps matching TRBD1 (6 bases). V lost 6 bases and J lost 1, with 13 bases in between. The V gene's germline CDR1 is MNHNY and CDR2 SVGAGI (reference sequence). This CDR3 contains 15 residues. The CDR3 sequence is CASSRPRGSNQPQHF. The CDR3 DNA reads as TGTGCCAGCAGCCGACCTAGGGGGAGCAATCAGCCCCAGCATTTT.

The CDR3 DNA reads as TGTGCCAGCAGTTACCGACAGGGCTGGGAGACCCAGTACTTC. Residues: CASSYRQGWETQYF. The chain carries TRBV6-5 and TRBJ2-5, with 7 bases matching TRBD1. Germline lookup yields CDR1 MNHEY and CDR2 SVGAGI. V shed 2 bases, J shed 5 bases, and the junction held 5 bases outside the gene matches. This CDR3 comprises 14 residues.

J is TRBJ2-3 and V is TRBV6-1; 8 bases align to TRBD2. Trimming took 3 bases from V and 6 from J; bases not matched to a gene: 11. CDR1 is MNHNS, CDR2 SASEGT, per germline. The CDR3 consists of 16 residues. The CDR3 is CASSDLGGAVVDTQYF. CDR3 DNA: TGTGCCAGCAGTGACCTCGGGGGGGCGGTTGTTGATACGCAGTATTTT.

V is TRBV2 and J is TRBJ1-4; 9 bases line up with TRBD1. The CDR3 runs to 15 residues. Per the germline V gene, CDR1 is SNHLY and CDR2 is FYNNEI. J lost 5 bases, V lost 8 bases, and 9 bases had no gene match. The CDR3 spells CASSATGTGNEKLFF. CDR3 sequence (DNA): TGTGCCAGCTCGGCAACCGGGACAGGGAATGAAAAACTGTTTTTT.

The CDR3 protein is CASQTTGTGEAYEQYF. DNA of the CDR3: TGTGCCAGTCAAACTACCGGGACAGGGGAGGCTTACGAGCAGTACTTC. The chain has TRBV6-6 and TRBJ2-7; 10 bases are shared with TRBD1. The CDR3 totals 16 residues. Germline CDR1 reads MNHNY; CDR2 reads SVGAGI (reference sequence). The V segment lost 9 bases and the J segment 4 bases; nucleotides outside the gene matches: 15.

The CDR3 region has the DNA TGTGCCAGTTTGGGCGACCCTGCAGACACTGAAGCTTTCTTT. Protein product: CASLGDPADTEAFF. This chain connects TRBV19 to TRBJ1-1; D call uncertain. V dropped 8 bases and J dropped 3 bases, with 16 bases sitting between them. CDR3 length equals 14 residues. CDR1 LNHDA and CDR2 SQIVND come from the germline V gene (reference sequence).

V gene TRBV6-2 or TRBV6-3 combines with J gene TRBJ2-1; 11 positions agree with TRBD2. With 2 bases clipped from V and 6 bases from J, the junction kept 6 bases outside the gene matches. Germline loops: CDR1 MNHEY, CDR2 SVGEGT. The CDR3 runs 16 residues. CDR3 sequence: CASSYRTSGGVNEQFF. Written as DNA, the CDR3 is TGTGCCAGCAGTTACAGAACTAGCGGGGGCGTCAATGAGCAGTTCTTC.

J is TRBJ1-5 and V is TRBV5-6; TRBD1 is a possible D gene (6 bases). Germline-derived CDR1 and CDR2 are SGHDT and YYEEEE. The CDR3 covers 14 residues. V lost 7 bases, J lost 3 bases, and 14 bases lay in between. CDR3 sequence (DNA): TGTGCCAGCCAGGCCGGACAGTACAATCAGCCCCAGCATTTT. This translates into CASQAGQYNQPQHF.

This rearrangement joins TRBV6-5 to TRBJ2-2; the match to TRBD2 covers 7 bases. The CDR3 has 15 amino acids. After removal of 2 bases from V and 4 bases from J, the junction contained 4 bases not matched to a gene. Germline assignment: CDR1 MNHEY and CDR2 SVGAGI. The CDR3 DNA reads TGTGCCAGCAGTTACAGCGGGGCTACCACCGGGGAGCTGTTTTTT. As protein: CASSYSGATTGELFF.

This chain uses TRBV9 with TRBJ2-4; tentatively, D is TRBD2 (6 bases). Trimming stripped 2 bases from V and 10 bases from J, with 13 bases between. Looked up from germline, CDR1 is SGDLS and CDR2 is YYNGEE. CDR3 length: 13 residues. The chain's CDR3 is CASSVGHAGIQYF. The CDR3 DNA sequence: TGTGCCAGCAGCGTCGGACATGCGGGGATTCAGTACTTC. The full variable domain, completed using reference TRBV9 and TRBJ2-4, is DSGVTQTPKHLITATGQRVTLRCSPRSGDLSVYWYQQSLDQGLQFLIQYYNGEERAKGNILERFSAQQFPDLHSELNLSSLELGDSALYFCASSVGHAGIQYFGAGTRLSVL.

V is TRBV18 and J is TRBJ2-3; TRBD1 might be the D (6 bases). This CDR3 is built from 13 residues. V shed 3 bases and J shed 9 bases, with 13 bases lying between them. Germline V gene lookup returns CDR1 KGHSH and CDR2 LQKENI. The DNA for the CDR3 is TGTGCCAGCTCACCCCTCAGGGGTGAGACGCAGTATTTT. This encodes CASSPLRGETQYF.

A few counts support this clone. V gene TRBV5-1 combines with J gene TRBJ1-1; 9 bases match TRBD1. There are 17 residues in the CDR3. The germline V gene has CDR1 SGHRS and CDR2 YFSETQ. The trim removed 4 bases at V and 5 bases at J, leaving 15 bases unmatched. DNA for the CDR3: TGCGCCAGCAGCAGACTGACAGCCGGACAGGGGCGAACTGAAGCTTTCTTT. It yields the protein CASSRLTAGQGRTEAFF.

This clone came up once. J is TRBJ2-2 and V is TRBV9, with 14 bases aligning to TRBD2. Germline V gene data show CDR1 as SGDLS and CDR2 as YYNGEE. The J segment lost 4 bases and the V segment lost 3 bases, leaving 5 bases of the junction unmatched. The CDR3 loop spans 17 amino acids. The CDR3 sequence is CASSERLAGGLTGELFF. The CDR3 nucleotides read TGTGCCAGCAGCGAAAGACTAGCGGGGGGGCTCACCGGGGAGCTGTTTTTT. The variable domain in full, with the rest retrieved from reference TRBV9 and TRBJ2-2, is DSGVTQTPKHLITATGQRVTLRCSPRSGDLSVYWYQQSLDQGLQFLIQYYNGEERAKGNILERFSAQQFPDLHSELNLSSLELGDSALYFCASSERLAGGLTGELFFGEGSRLTVL.

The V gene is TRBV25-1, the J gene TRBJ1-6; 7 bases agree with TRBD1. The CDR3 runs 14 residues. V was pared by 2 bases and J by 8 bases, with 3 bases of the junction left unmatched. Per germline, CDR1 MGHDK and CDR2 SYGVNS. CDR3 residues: CASSETTGDSPLHF. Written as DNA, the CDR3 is TGTGCCAGCAGTGAAACTACAGGGGATTCACCCCTCCACTTT. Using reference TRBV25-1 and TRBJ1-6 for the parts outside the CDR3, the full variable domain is EADIYQTPRYLVIGTGKKITLECSQTMGHDKMYWYQQDPGMELHLIHYSYGVNSTEKGDLSSESTVSRIRTEHFPLTLESARPSHTSQYLCASSETTGDSPLHFGNGTRLTVT.

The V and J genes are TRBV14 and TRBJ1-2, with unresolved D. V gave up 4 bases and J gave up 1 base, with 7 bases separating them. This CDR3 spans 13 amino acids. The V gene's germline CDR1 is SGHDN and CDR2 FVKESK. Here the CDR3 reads CASSRANNYGYTF. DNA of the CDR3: TGTGCCAGCAGCCGGGCCAATAACTATGGCTACACCTTC.